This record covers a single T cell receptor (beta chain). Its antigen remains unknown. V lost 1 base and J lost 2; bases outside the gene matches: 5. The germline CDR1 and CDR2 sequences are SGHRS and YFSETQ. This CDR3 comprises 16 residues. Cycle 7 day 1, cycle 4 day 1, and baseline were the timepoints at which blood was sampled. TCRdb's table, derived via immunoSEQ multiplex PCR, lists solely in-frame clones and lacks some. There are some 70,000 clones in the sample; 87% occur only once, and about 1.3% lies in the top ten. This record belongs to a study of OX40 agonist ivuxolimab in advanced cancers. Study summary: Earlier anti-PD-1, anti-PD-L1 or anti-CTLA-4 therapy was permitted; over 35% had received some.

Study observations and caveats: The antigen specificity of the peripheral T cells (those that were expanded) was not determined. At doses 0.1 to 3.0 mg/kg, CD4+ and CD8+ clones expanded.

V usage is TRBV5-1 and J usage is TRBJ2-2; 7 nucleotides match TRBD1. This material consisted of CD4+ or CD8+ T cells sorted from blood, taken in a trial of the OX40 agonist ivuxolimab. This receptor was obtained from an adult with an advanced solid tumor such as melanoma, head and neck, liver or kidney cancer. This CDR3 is CASSLLQGDNTGELFF. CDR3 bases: TGCGCCAGCAGCTTGTTGCAGGGGGATAACACCGGGGAGCTGTTTTTT.